The 27 T cell receptor beta chains below were found in one sample sequenced in a study of CD8+CD57+ T cells in acquired aplastic anemia. Using genomic DNA as the template, TCR beta VDJ and CDR3 profiling was carried out. TCRdb fed the reads into MiXCR, producing one record per CDR3 protein. The sample consists of more than 150,000 distinct CDR3 sequences, 48% of them appearing once. Patients included in sequencing had previously demonstrated CD8+CD57+ cell expansion by flow cytometry. Sequenced: sorted CD4+, CD8+, or CD8+CD57+ T cells (not recorded which) from PBMCs. The source is a human donor with aplastic anemia.

This clonotype was detected a few times. This sequence joins TRBV7-9 and TRBJ2-5; 11 bases are shared with TRBD2. V trimming: 1 base; J trimming: 1 base; junction bases outside the gene matches: 2. From germline, CDR1 is SEHNR and CDR2 FQNEAQ (reference sequence). The CDR3 is made up of 16 amino acids. This CDR3 reads CASSLGLAGLQETQYF. CDR3 DNA sequence: TGTGCCAGCAGCTTAGGACTAGCGGGGCTCCAAGAGACCCAGTACTTC. Looking up the rest from reference TRBV7-9 and TRBJ2-5 gives the full variable domain: DTGVSQNPRHKITKRGQNVTFRCDPISEHNRLYWYRQTLGQGPEFLTYFQNEAQLEKSRLLSDRFSAERPKGSFSTLEIQRTEQGDSAMYLCASSLGLAGLQETQYFGPGTRLLVL.

This clonotype was seen many times. The chain is built from TRBV2 and TRBJ2-3, with TRBD2 matching over 13 bases. The length of the CDR3 is 18 residues. Germline V gene lookup returns CDR1 SNHLY and CDR2 FYNNEI. With V trimmed by 4 bases and J by 2 bases, 9 bases remained unmatched. CDR3 loop: CASSANETSGGTTDTQYF. The CDR3 DNA reads as TGTGCCAGCAGTGCAAATGAGACTAGCGGGGGGACCACAGATACGCAGTATTTT.

Many counts were recorded for this clonotype. The chain is built from TRBV19 and TRBJ2-2, with D possibly called TRBD1 or TRBD2 (7 bases each). The CDR3 runs to 15 residues. CDR1 and CDR2 from the germline V gene are LNHDA and SQIVND (reference sequence). The V end lost 3 bases, the J end lost 6 bases, and 14 bases lay between the germline ends. This CDR3 reads CASSIQGGGSGELFF. The CDR3 DNA reads as TGTGCCAGTAGTATCCAGGGGGGGGGCTCCGGGGAGCTGTTTTTT. Based on the CDR3 plus reference TRBV19 and TRBJ2-2, the full variable domain is DGGITQSPKYLFRKEGQNVTLSCEQNLNHDAMYWYRQDPGQGLRLIYYSQIVNDFQKGDIAEGYSVSREKKESFPLTVTSAQKNPTAFYLCASSIQGGGSGELFFGEGSRLTVL.

In nucleotides, the CDR3 is TGTGCCAGCAGCTTCGCAGGGCGAGCTTCACCCCTCCACTTT. This codes for CASSFAGRASPLHF. This chain links TRBV7-9 with TRBJ1-6; a weak D match, TRBD1 (5 bases). V lost 3 bases to trimming and J lost 9 bases, with 12 bases between them. Germline CDR1 and CDR2: SEHNR and FQNEAQ (reference sequence). The CDR3 consists of 14 residues.

The chain uses TRBV7-3 and TRBJ1-1; no reliable D call. CDR3 length equals 15 residues. In germline, CDR1 is SGHTA, CDR2 FQGTGA. The V end was cut by 2 bases, the J end by 0 bases, with 10 bases between. The CDR3 here is CASSLVRGLNTEAFF. In DNA, the CDR3 is TGTGCCAGCAGCTTAGTGCGGGGTCTGAACACTGAAGCTTTCTTT. Combining the CDR3 with reference TRBV7-3 and TRBJ1-1 gives the whole variable domain GAGVSQTPSNKVTEKGKYVELRCDPISGHTALYWYRQSLGQGPEFLIYFQGTGAADDSGLPNDRFFAVRPEGSVSTLKIQRTERGDSAVYLCASSLVRGLNTEAFFGQGTRLTVV.

This clonotype occurred many times. This chain uses TRBV7-2 with TRBJ1-6, with a tentative D call TRBD1 (5 bases). Looked up from germline, CDR1 is SGHTA and CDR2 is FQGNSA. V shed 1 base and J shed 9 bases, with 10 bases lying between them. The length of the CDR3 is 14 residues. In nucleotides, the CDR3 is TGTGCCAGCAGCTTAGGCAGGGATCGTTCACCCCTCCACTTT. This gives the protein CASSLGRDRSPLHF. Variable domain in full (rest from reference TRBV7-2 and TRBJ1-6): GAGVSQSPSNKVTEKGKDVELRCDPISGHTALYWYRQSLGQGLEFLIYFQGNSAPDKSGLPSDRFSAERTGGSVSTLTIQRTQQEDSAVYLCASSLGRDRSPLHFGNGTRLTVT.

The sample holds one count of this clonotype. This sequence joins TRBV12-3 or TRBV12-4 and TRBJ2-7; D remains ambiguous. This CDR3 contains 14 residues. Between the trimmed V and J ends, which lost 6 bases and 4 bases, there was a span of 16 bases. CDR3 region: CASSPRALNYEQYF. The CDR3 bases are TGTGCCAGCAGCCCCCGGGCCCTGAATTACGAGCAGTACTTC.

At least ten counts were recorded for this clonotype. This sequence joins TRBV7-3 and TRBJ2-2; D may be TRBD1 (5 bases). There are 15 residues in the CDR3. Germline CDR1 is SGHTA and CDR2 is FQGTGA. V was shortened by 5 bases and J by 7 bases, with 17 bases between the two germline ends. The CDR3 reads CASSKTEQGIGELFF. In nucleotides, the CDR3 is TGTGCCAGCAGCAAGACTGAGCAGGGAATCGGGGAGCTGTTTTTT.

The chain carries TRBV15 and TRBJ1-1; 7 positions match TRBD1. The V and J ends lost 0 bases and 0 bases, in that order; junction bases with no gene match: 1. Germline CDR1 is LNHNV and CDR2 is YYDKDF (reference sequence). The CDR3 extends over 15 amino acids. The DNA for the CDR3 is TGTGCCACCAGCAGAGACAGGGGGATGAACACTGAAGCTTTCTTT. Translated: CATSRDRGMNTEAFF.

This chain uses TRBV20-1 with TRBJ1-1; D might be TRBD1 (6 bases). Germline assignment: CDR1 DFQATT and CDR2 SNEGSKA (reference sequence). The length of the CDR3 is 12 residues. With 6 bases removed from V and 3 bases from J, the gap between germline ends came to 11 bases. CDR3 sequence reads: CSADHRDTEAFF. The CDR3 bases are TGCAGTGCCGACCACAGGGACACTGAAGCTTTCTTT.

This clonotype was picked up a small number of times. The chain carries TRBV10-3 and TRBJ2-5; TRBD1 is a possible D gene (5 bases). Germline CDR1 is ENHRY and CDR2 is SYGVKD. Deletions cut 6 bases from V and 2 bases from J, with 10 bases between. The CDR3 covers 13 residues. CDR3 in amino acids: CAIRTVGQETQYF. The CDR3 DNA sequence: TGTGCCATCAGGACAGTGGGGCAAGAGACCCAGTACTTC.

This clonotype was recorded only once. A read error may produce the germline difference seen at one junction end. The rearrangement uses TRBV24-1 and TRBJ1-5; a weak D match, TRBD1 (6 bases). Per the germline V gene, CDR1 is KGHDR and CDR2 is SFDVKD. The CDR3 extends over 14 amino acids. The CDR3 nucleotides read TGTGCCAGCAGTACAGGGAATGGCAATCAGCCCCAGCATTTT. It translates to CASSTGNGNQPQHF.

This clonotype was observed at least ten times. The junction differs from germline at one of its ends, possibly a read error. The chain is built from TRBV10-2 and TRBJ1-5, with D perhaps matching TRBD1 (6 bases). This CDR3 contains 17 residues. CDR1 is WSHSY and CDR2 is SAAADI in the germline V gene. The CDR3 DNA reads TGCGCCGGCAGTTCGGCAGGGGCTAACCTAGCAAATCAGCCCCAGCATTTT. Its protein is CAGSSAGANLANQPQHF.

The rearrangement uses TRBV5-1 and TRBJ1-3; TRBD1 might be the D (5 bases). Germline V gene lookup returns CDR1 SGHRS and CDR2 YFSETQ. The CDR3 is 16 amino acids. Trimming left V 4 bases short and J 0 bases short, with 14 bases between. In DNA, the CDR3 is TGCGCCAGCAGCCCCGGACACCTAAACTCTGGAAACACCATATATTTT. It translates to CASSPGHLNSGNTIYF. The full variable domain, with the rest looked up from reference TRBV5-1 and TRBJ1-3, is KAGVTQTPRYLIKTRGQQVTLSCSPISGHRSVSWYQQTPGQGLQFLFEYFSETQRNKGNFPGRFSGRQFSNSRSEMNVSTLELGDSALYLCASSPGHLNSGNTIYFGEGSWLTVV.

The gene calls are TRBV6-1 and TRBJ1-1; maybe TRBD1 (6 bases). CDR3 length: 13 amino acids. V lost 10 bases and J lost 4, with 16 bases in between. Germline V lookup: CDR1 MNHNS, CDR2 SASEGT. CDR3 nucleotide sequence: TGTGCCATACAGGGAGTACGAGGCACTGAAGCTTTCTTT. Translating it yields CAIQGVRGTEAFF.

V usage is TRBV28 and J usage is TRBJ1-5; the match to TRBD1 covers 7 bases. Germline loops: CDR1 MDHEN, CDR2 SYDVKM. The CDR3 runs to 16 residues. V lost 4 bases to trimming and J lost 3 bases; unmatched junction nucleotides: 9. The CDR3 is CASSSYGQANNQPQHF. The CDR3 DNA reads as TGTGCCAGCAGTTCATACGGACAGGCAAACAATCAGCCCCAGCATTTT.

This clonotype is a singleton in its sample. The rearrangement joins TRBV2 to TRBJ2-6, with D possibly matching TRBD1 (5 bases). Per germline, CDR1 SNHLY and CDR2 FYNNEI. Deletions cut 4 bases from V and 4 bases from J, with 8 bases between. There are 14 residues in the CDR3. DNA for the CDR3: TGTGCCAGCAGTGGACAGACAGGGGCCAACGTCCTGACTTTC. Encoded protein: CASSGQTGANVLTF.

This chain links TRBV5-5 with TRBJ2-7; TRBD1 matches at 7 bases. Germline loops: CDR1 SGHKS, CDR2 YYEKEE (reference sequence). This CDR3 comprises 15 residues. V shed 0 bases, J shed 7 bases, and the junction held 10 bases outside the gene matches. The CDR3 here is CASSLVGTDPREQYF. The CDR3, as DNA: TGTGCCAGCAGCTTGGTCGGGACAGACCCCAGGGAGCAGTACTTC.

Many counts were recorded for this clonotype. The chain links TRBV6-5 to TRBJ1-1, with 9 bases that match TRBD1. The CDR3 is made up of 14 amino acids. Germline V gene sequence: CDR1 MNHEY, CDR2 SVGAGI. J gave up 7 bases and V 5 bases, and 8 bases lay outside the gene matches. In DNA form, the CDR3 reads TGTGCCAGCAGTCGCACCCGACAGGGGGTTGAAGCTTTCTTT. This encodes CASSRTRQGVEAFF.

On this clonotype itself: A much more abundant neighbour one base away suggests this may be a read error. V gene TRBV5-1 combines with J gene TRBJ2-7; TRBD2 might be the D (6 bases). CDR1 and CDR2 (germline): SGHRS, YFSETQ. The CDR3 covers 15 residues. V lost 5 bases to trimming and J lost 0 bases, with 15 bases between them. CDR3 nucleotide sequence: TGCGCCAGCAGTCACGGGGCTAGCGACTCCTACGAGCAGTACTTC. Translated, it gives CASSHGASDSYEQYF.

This chain links TRBV19 with TRBJ2-7; tentatively, D is TRBD1 or TRBD2 (5 bases each). This CDR3 is 14 amino acids long. The germline V gene has CDR1 LNHDA and CDR2 SQIVND (reference sequence). V was cut by 6 bases and J by 6 bases, with 18 bases left in between. Here the CDR3 reads CASSLHGTLGEQYF. The CDR3 region has the DNA TGTGCCAGTAGCCTCCATGGGACCCTCGGCGAGCAGTACTTC.

This rearrangement joins TRBV29-1 to TRBJ2-7, with 9 bases identical to TRBD1. This CDR3 is 15 amino acids long. The V segment lost 1 base and the J segment 2 bases; nucleotides outside the gene matches: 6. Germline CDR1 reads SQVTM; CDR2 reads ANQGSEA. DNA of the CDR3: TGCAGCGTTGAAGGTACAGGGGGCACAGCCTACGAGCAGTACTTC. Translating it yields CSVEGTGGTAYEQYF.

This clonotype was recorded a few times. The chain joins TRBV10-1 to TRBJ1-6; weak D call: TRBD1 (5 bases). In germline, CDR1 is WNHNN, CDR2 SYGVQD (reference sequence). The CDR3 is 14 amino acids. V was pared by 2 bases and J by 10 bases, with 12 bases between. The CDR3 nucleotides read TGCGCCAGCAGTGAGGCAGGGACCGGATCACCCCTCCACTTT. Its protein is CASSEAGTGSPLHF.

This chain connects TRBV5-4 to TRBJ2-5, with a tentative D call TRBD2 (5 bases). This CDR3 contains 13 residues. The germline V and J ends were trimmed by 0 bases and 4 bases, with 7 bases remaining between them. Germline loops: CDR1 SGHNT, CDR2 YYREEE (reference sequence). The CDR3 nucleotides read TGTGCCAGCAGCTTGGCCGCGGGAGAGACCCAGTACTTC. This codes for CASSLAAGETQYF. The variable domain in full, with the rest retrieved from reference TRBV5-4 and TRBJ2-5, is ETGVTQSPTHLIKTRGQQVTLRCSSQSGHNTVSWYQQALGQGPQFIFQYYREEENGRGNFPPRFSGLQFPNYSSELNVNALELDDSALYLCASSLAAGETQYFGPGTRLLVL.

The chain joins TRBV5-4 to TRBJ1-3, with a weak D call TRBD1 (6 bases). CDR3 length equals 14 residues. The germline CDR1 and CDR2 sequences are SGHNT and YYREEE (reference sequence). The ends were cut back, 2 bases at V and 3 bases at J, with 9 bases in the middle. The DNA of the CDR3 is TGTGCCAGCAGCTTCGGGGGCATTGGAAACACCATATATTTT. Translating it yields CASSFGGIGNTIYF. Supplemented by reference TRBV5-4 and TRBJ1-3, the full variable domain reads ETGVTQSPTHLIKTRGQQVTLRCSSQSGHNTVSWYQQALGQGPQFIFQYYREEENGRGNFPPRFSGLQFPNYSSELNVNALELDDSALYLCASSFGGIGNTIYFGEGSWLTVV.

This clonotype was counted many times. The J gene is TRBJ2-1, the V gene TRBV15; perhaps TRBD2 as D (5 bases). The germline V gene encodes CDR1 LNHNV and CDR2 YYDKDF (reference sequence). The V and J ends lost 0 bases and 6 bases respectively, with 12 bases between them. The CDR3 length is 15 residues. The CDR3 sequence: CATSRDAPGSNEQFF. CDR3 in DNA: TGTGCCACCAGCAGAGATGCCCCGGGGTCCAATGAGCAGTTCTTC.

Comments on this clonotype: It is unclear where the CDR3 begins or ends on the DNA, so no DNA is shown, and the CDR3 is as TCRdb lists it. The chain couples TRBV5-1 to TRBJ2-7; the table assigns TRBD1, which was not confirmed against the DNA. CDR1 SGHRS and CDR2 YFSETQ come from the germline V gene. The CDR3 sequence runs 13 residues, both termini included. This chain's CDR3 is CASSLAVGTGSNF.